This T cell receptor (beta chain) originates from a study of blood T cell repertoires in COVID-19. During active infection, Seattle patients enrolled and were then monitored through disease. Germline V gene sequence: CDR1 SGHRS, CDR2 YFSETQ. Trimming removed 2 bases from V and 4 bases from J; junction bases left unmatched: 7. CDR3 size: 16 residues. Libraries were prepared by immunoSEQ multiplex PCR; TCRdb keeps only in-frame clonotypes and omits some of them. The repertoire holds 150,000 to 200,000 clones, with around 75% as singletons. What was sequenced was peripheral blood. The receptor's source is a woman in her thirties or forties with COVID-19, enrolled during active disease. This chain uses TRBV5-1 with TRBJ1-3, with 9 positions matching TRBD1. CDR3 nucleotide sequence: TGCGCCAGCAGCTTCGCGGGACAGGGAACCGGAAACACCATATATTTT. Protein product: CASSFAGQGTGNTIYF.